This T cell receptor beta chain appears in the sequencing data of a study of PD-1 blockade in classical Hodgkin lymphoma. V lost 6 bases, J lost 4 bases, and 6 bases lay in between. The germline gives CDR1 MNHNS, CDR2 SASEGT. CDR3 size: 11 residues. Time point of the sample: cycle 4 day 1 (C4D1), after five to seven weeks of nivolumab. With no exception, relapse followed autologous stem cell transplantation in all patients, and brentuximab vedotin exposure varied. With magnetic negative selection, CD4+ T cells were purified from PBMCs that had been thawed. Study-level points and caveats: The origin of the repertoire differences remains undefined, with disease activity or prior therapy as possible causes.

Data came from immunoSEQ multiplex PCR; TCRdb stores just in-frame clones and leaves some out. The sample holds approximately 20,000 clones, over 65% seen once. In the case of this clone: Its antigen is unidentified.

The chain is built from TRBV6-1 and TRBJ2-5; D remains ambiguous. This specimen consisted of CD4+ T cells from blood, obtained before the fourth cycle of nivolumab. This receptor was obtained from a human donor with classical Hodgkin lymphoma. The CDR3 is CASRPGETQYF. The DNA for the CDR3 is TGTGCCAGCAGGCCTGGAGAGACCCAGTACTTC.